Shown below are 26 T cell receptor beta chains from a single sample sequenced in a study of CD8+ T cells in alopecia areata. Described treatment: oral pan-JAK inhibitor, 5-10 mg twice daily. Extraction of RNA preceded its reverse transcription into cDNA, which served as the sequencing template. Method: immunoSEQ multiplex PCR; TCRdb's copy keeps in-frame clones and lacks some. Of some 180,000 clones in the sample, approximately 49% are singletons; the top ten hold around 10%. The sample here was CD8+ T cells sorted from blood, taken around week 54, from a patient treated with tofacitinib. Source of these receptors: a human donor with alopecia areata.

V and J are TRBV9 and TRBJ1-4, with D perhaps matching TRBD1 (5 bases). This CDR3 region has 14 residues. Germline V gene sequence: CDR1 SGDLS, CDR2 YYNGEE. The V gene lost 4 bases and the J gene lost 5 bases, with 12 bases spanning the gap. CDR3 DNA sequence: TGTGCCAGCAGCCTCGGGGCGGCAAATGAAAAACTGTTTTTT. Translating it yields CASSLGAANEKLFF.

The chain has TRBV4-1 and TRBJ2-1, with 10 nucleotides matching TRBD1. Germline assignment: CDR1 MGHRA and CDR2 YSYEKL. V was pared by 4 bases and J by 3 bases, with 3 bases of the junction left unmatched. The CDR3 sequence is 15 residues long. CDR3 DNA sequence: TGCGCCAGCAGCCCACGGACAGGGGGCTACAATGAGCAGTTCTTC. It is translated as CASSPRTGGYNEQFF.

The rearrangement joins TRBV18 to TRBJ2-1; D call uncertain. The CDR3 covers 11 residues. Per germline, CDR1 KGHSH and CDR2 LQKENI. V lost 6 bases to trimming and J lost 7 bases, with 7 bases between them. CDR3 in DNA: TGTGCCAGCTCCCTGGGGAATGAGCAGTTCTTC. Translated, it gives CASSLGNEQFF.

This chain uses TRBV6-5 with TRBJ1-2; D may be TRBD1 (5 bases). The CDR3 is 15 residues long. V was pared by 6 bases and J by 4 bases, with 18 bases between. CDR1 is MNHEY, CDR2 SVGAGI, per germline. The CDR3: CASRTPQDIIYGYTF. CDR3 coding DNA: TGTGCCAGCAGGACGCCACAGGACATAATCTATGGCTACACCTTC.

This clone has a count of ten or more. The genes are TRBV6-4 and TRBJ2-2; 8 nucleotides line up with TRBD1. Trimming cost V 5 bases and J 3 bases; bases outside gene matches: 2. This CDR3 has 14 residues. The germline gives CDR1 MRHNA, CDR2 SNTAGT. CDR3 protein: CASSPGQDTGELFF. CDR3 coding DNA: TGTGCCAGCAGTCCGGGACAGGACACCGGGGAGCTGTTTTTT.

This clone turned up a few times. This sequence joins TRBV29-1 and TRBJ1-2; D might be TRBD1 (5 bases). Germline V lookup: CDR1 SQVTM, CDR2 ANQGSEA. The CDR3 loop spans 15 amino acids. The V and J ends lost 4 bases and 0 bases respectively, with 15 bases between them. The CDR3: CSVAPGTVPNYGYTF. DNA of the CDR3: TGCAGCGTTGCTCCAGGGACTGTCCCTAACTATGGCTACACCTTC.

CDR3 DNA: TGTGCCAGCAGCCCTATGGCAGGGGGAAATGCAGATACGCAGTATTTT. Protein: CASSPMAGGNADTQYF. The chain is built from TRBV7-8 and TRBJ2-3; TRBD1 aligns across 7 bases. The CDR3 is made up of 16 amino acids. The V gene end was trimmed by 5 bases and the J gene end by 4 bases; junction bases not matched to a gene: 12. In germline, CDR1 is SGHVS, CDR2 FQNEAQ.

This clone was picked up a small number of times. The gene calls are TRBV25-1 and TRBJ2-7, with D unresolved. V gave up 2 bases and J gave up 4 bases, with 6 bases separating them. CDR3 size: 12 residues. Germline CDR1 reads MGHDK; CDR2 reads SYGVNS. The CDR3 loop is CASSEGLYEQYF. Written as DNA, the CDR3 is TGTGCCAGCAGTGAAGGGCTATACGAGCAGTACTTC.

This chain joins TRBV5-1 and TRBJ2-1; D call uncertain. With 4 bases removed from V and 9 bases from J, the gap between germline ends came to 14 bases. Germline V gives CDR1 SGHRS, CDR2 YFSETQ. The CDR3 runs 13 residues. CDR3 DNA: TGCGCCAGCAGCCCCCCCGCGGTCTCTGAGCAGTTCTTC. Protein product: CASSPPAVSEQFF.

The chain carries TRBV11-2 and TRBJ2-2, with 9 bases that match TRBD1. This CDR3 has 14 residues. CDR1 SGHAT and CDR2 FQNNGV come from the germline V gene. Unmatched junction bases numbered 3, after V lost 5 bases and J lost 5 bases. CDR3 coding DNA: TGTGCCAGCAGCGAGACAGGGGGAACCGGGGAGCTGTTTTTT. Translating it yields CASSETGGTGELFF.

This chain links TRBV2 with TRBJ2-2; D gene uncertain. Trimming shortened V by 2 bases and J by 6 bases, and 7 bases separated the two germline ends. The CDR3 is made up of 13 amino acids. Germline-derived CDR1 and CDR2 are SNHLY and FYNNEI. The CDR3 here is CASSEIGSGELFF. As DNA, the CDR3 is TGTGCCAGCAGTGAAATCGGTTCCGGGGAGCTGTTTTTT.

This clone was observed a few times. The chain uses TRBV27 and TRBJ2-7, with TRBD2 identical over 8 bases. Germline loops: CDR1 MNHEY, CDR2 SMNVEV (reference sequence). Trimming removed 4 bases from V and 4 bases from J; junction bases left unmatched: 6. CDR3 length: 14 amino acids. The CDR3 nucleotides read TGTGCCAGCAGTTCGCGGGGGGTCCTATACGAGCAGTACTTC. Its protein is CASSSRGVLYEQYF.

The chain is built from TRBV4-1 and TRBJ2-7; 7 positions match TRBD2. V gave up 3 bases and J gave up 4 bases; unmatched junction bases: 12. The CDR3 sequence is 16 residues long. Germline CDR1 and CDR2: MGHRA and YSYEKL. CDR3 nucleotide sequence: TGCGCCAGCAGCCATATTGTTGGCGGGGGTTCGTACGAGCAGTACTTC. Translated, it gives CASSHIVGGGSYEQYF.

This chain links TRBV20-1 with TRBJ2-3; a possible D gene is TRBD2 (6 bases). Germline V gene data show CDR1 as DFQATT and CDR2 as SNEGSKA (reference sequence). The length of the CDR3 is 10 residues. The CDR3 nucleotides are TGCAGGGAGGGACTCCGTACGCAGTATTTT. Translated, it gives CREGLRTQYF.

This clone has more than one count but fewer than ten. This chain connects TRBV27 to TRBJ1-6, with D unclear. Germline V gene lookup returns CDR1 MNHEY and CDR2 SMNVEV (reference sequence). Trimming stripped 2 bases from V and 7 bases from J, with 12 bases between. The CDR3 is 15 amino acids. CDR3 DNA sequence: TGTGCCAGCAGTTTAGGGGTGGGCAGCAATTCACCCCTCCACTTT. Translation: CASSLGVGSNSPLHF.

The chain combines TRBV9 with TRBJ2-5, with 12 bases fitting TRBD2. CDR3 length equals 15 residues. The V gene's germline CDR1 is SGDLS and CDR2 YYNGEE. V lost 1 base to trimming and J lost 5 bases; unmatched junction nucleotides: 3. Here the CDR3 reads CASSVSLAGGETQYF. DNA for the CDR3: TGTGCCAGCAGCGTAAGCCTAGCGGGGGGGGAGACCCAGTACTTC.

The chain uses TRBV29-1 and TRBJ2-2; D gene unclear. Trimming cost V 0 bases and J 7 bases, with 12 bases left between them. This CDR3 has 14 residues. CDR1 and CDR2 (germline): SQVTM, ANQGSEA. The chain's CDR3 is CSVEDSSYGGELFF. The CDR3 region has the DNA TGCAGCGTTGAAGATAGCTCCTACGGCGGGGAGCTGTTTTTT.

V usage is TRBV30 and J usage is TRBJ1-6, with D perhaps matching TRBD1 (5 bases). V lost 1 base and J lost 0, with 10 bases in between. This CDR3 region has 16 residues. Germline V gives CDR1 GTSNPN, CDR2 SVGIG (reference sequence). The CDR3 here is CAWSDGHSSYNSPLHF. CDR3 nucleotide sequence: TGTGCCTGGAGTGACGGACACAGCTCCTATAATTCACCCCTCCACTTT.

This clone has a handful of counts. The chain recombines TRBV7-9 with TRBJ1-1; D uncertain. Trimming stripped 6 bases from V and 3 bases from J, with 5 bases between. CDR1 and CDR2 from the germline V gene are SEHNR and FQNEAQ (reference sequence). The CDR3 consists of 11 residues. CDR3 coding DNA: TGTGCCAGCAGGGAGGACACTGAAGCTTTCTTT. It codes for CASREDTEAFF.

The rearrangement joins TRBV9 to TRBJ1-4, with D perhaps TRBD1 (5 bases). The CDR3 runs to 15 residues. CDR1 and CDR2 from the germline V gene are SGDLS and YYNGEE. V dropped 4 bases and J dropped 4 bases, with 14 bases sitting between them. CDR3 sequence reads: CASSPTVGVNEKLFF. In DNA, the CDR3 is TGTGCCAGCAGCCCCACGGTAGGGGTTAATGAAAAACTGTTTTTT.

The CDR3 loop reads CASSVEYGSTEAFF. CDR3 bases: TGTGCCAGCAGCGTAGAATACGGATCCACTGAAGCTTTCTTT. The chain joins TRBV9 to TRBJ1-1; D unresolved. CDR1 is SGDLS and CDR2 is YYNGEE in the germline V gene. The CDR3 consists of 14 residues. V was clipped by 0 bases and J by 4 bases, with 10 bases between them.

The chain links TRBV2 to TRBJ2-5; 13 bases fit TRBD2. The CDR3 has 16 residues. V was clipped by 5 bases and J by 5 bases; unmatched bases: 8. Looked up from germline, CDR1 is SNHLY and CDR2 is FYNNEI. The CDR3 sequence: CASSLRTSGGRETQYF. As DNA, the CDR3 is TGTGCCAGCAGTCTTAGGACTAGCGGGGGTAGGGAGACCCAGTACTTC.

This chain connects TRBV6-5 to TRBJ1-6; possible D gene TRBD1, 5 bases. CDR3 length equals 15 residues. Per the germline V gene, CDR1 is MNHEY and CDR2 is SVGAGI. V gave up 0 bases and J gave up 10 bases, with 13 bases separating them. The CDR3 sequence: CASSYSDLGRSPLHF. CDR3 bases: TGTGCCAGCAGTTACTCGGACCTGGGGCGGTCACCCCTCCACTTT.

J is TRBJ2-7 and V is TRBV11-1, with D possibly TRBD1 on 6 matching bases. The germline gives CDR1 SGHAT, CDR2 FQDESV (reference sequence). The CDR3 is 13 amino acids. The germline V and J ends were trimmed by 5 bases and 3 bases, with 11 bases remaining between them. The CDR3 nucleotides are TGTGCCAGCAGCATATGGGACAACTACGAGCAGTACTTC. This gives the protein CASSIWDNYEQYF.

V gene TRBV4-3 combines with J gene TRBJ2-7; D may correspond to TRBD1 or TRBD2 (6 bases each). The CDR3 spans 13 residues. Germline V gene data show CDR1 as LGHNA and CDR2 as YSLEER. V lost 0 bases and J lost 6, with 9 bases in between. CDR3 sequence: CASSQDGGPEQYF. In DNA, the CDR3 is TGCGCCAGCAGCCAAGATGGGGGGCCCGAGCAGTACTTC.

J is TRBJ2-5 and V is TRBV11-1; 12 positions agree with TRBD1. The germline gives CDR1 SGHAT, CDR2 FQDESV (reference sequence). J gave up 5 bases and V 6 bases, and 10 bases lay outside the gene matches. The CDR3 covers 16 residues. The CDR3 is CASRYSGTGGLETQYF. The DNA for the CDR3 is TGTGCCAGCAGATATTCCGGGACAGGGGGCTTGGAGACCCAGTACTTC.